The 10 T cell receptor beta chains presented below share a single source sample, sequenced in a study of neoadjuvant anti-PD-1 for oral cavity cancer. The time point denotes: after neoadjuvant nivolumab, at surgical resection. The protocol was immunoSEQ multiplex PCR, while the TCRdb copy is restricted to in-frame clones and leaves out a portion. This sample has approximately 43,000 clones, with roughly 77% found just once. The sample here was PBMCs, taken after nivolumab (anti-PD-1) treatment. Receptor source: a person aged 35-79 years with oral cavity squamous cell carcinoma.

This clone was observed a handful of times. The V gene is TRBV7-2, the J gene TRBJ1-2; tentative D call: TRBD1 (5 bases). Germline lookup yields CDR1 SGHTA and CDR2 FQGNSA. The CDR3 has 14 amino acids. V dropped 2 bases and J dropped 3 bases, with 10 bases sitting between them. CDR3 amino acids: CASSLFRDYYGYTF. The DNA of the CDR3 is TGTGCCAGCAGCTTATTCAGGGACTACTATGGCTACACCTTC.

The rearrangement uses TRBV2 and TRBJ1-1, with TRBD1 as a possible D gene (5 bases). Trimming stripped 2 bases from V and 4 bases from J, with 14 bases between. Per the germline V gene, CDR1 is SNHLY and CDR2 is FYNNEI. The CDR3 runs 15 residues. The CDR3 spells CASSENVGVGTEAFF. The CDR3 region has the DNA TGTGCCAGCAGTGAAAACGTGGGGGTAGGCACTGAAGCTTTCTTT.

The chain uses TRBV7-9 and TRBJ2-3; no firm D call. CDR3 size: 16 residues. Trimming took 5 bases from V and 0 from J, leaving 15 bases between them. Per the germline V gene, CDR1 is SEHNR and CDR2 is FQNEAQ (reference sequence). The CDR3 DNA reads as TGTGCCAGCAGCAAAAGCCAAGGCCAAAGCACAGATACGCAGTATTTT. This codes for CASSKSQGQSTDTQYF.

The chain links TRBV2 to TRBJ2-5; D unclear. CDR1 SNHLY and CDR2 FYNNEI come from the germline V gene. The CDR3 sequence is 13 residues long. The germline V and J ends were trimmed by 3 bases and 1 base, with 6 bases remaining between them. As DNA, the CDR3 is TGTGCCAGCAGTGACGGTCCCCAAGAGACCCAGTACTTC. Translated, it gives CASSDGPQETQYF.

The rearrangement joins TRBV6-4 to TRBJ2-2; D is undetermined. Germline CDR1 reads MRHNA; CDR2 reads SNTAGT. Trimming left V 5 bases short and J 7 bases short, with 5 bases between. CDR3 length: 11 residues. The CDR3 DNA reads TGTGCCAGCAGTCAAGACGGGGAGCTGTTTTTT. Encoded protein: CASSQDGELFF.

V usage is TRBV30 and J usage is TRBJ1-6, with D hard to call. This CDR3 is 14 amino acids long. Per germline, CDR1 GTSNPN and CDR2 SVGIG (reference sequence). With 5 bases removed from V and 5 bases from J, the gap between germline ends came to 13 bases. As DNA, the CDR3 is TGTGCCTGGCAACCCGGACGGGATAATTCACCCCTCCACTTT. Translating it yields CAWQPGRDNSPLHF.

As for this clone: Other DNA sequences of this sample code for an identical CDR3. The chain combines TRBV28 with TRBJ1-2; D remains unclear. The germline CDR1 and CDR2 sequences are MDHEN and SYDVKM. Trimming removed 2 bases at V and 6 bases at J, with 10 bases between. The CDR3 is 13 residues long. CDR3 nucleotide sequence: TGTGCCAGCAGTTTACGGGGTTCCCATGGCTACACCTTC. Its translation is CASSLRGSHGYTF.

In this sample, this clone turned up a few times. This chain connects TRBV2 to TRBJ1-6, with TRBD1 as a possible D gene (6 bases). V was cut by 3 bases and J by 10 bases, with 16 bases left in between. CDR1 is SNHLY, CDR2 FYNNEI, per germline. The CDR3 length is 15 residues. In DNA form, the CDR3 reads TGTGCCAGCAGTGAGGGGGCGACTAGGTACTCACCCCTCCACTTT. It is translated as CASSEGATRYSPLHF.

The J gene is TRBJ2-3, the V gene TRBV5-1; 13 bases align to TRBD2. CDR3 length equals 16 residues. The germline V gene has CDR1 SGHRS and CDR2 YFSETQ. Germline trimming cut 5 bases from V and 4 bases from J; bases unmatched to any gene: 7. The CDR3, as DNA: TGCGCCAGCAGGCCCCTACTAGCGGGAGGGCCAGATACGCAGTATTTT. Amino acid sequence: CASRPLLAGGPDTQYF.

This sequence joins TRBV9 and TRBJ1-2, with a weak D call TRBD1 (6 bases). The CDR3 has 14 amino acids. Trimming cost V 4 bases and J 8 bases, with 18 bases left between them. Germline assignment: CDR1 SGDLS and CDR2 YYNGEE. The CDR3: CASSLLGGPAGYTF. The CDR3 DNA reads as TGTGCCAGCAGCCTCCTTGGGGGGCCCGCAGGCTACACCTTC.